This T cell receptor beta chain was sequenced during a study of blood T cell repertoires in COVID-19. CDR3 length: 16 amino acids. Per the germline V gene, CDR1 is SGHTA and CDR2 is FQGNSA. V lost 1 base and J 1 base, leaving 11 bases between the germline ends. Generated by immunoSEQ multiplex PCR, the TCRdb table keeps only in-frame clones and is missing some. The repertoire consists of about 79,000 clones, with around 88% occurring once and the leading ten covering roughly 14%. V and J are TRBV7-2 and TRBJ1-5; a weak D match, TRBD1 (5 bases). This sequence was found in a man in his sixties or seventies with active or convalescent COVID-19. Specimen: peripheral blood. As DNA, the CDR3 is TGTGCCAGCAGCTTAGTGGGGGGTGTGAGCAATCAGCCCCAGCATTTT. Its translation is CASSLVGGVSNQPQHF.